This entry lists 2 T cell receptor beta chains sequenced from one sample in a study of CD8 T cells in ankylosing spondylitis (dated by TCRdb to the late 2010s). The method was 5' RACE. The data were produced on an Illumina HiSeq 2500. TCRdb trimmed the raw reads at Q25, called clones with MiXCR and kept productive beta chains. Every entry covers one CDR3 protein and lists the most common genes and DNA from its rows. A total of 40,000 to 50,000 distinct CDR3 sequences appear in this sample, 4% of them only once. The ten largest clones represent approximately 4% of the sample. Specimen: blood, either unsorted or a sorted T cell fraction (not recorded which). Every receptor here comes from a female donor with ankylosing spondylitis or in good health (not recorded which).

There are many counts of this clonotype. The gene calls are TRBV9 and TRBJ1-1, with unresolved D. The CDR3 runs 15 residues. Germline assignment: CDR1 SGDLS and CDR2 YYNGEE. Trimming cost V 3 bases and J 0 bases, with 12 bases left between them. The chain's CDR3 is CASSGEEAMNTEAFF. CDR3 bases: TGTGCCAGCAGCGGGGAAGAGGCAATGAACACTGAAGCTTTCTTT.

Many counts were recorded for this clonotype. This chain uses TRBV9 with TRBJ2-3; 11 bases are shared with TRBD2. Trimming removed 4 bases from V and 4 bases from J; junction bases left unmatched: 5. This CDR3 has 15 residues. Germline V gene lookup returns CDR1 SGDLS and CDR2 YYNGEE. The CDR3 loop is CASSSSGGSADTQYF. The CDR3 region has the DNA TGTGCCAGCAGCTCTAGCGGGGGGAGCGCAGATACGCAGTATTTT.